The TCR beta chain under discussion was sequenced for a study of blood T cell repertoires in COVID-19. Study summary: There were acute and convalescent COVID-19 samples, and they came from the United States, Italy and Spain.

TCRdb's copy holds only in-frame clones and misses some; the assay was immunoSEQ multiplex PCR. The sample carries 140,000 to 150,000 clones, around three quarters recorded once. The V and J ends lost 2 bases and 1 base respectively, with 6 bases between them. The CDR3 runs 13 residues. The germline CDR1 and CDR2 sequences are SGHRS and YFSETQ. The chain joins TRBV5-1 to TRBJ1-1; D is unclear. The sequence derives from a man between 50 and 59 years old with active or convalescent COVID-19. Sequenced input: peripheral blood. The CDR3 is CASSFPGNTEAFF. Here the CDR3 DNA reads TGCGCCAGCAGCTTCCCGGGGAACACTGAAGCTTTCTTT.